This TCR beta chain originates from a study of CD8 T cells in Susac syndrome (dated by TCRdb to the late 2010s). As for the study more broadly: The study used repertoire sequencing to test whether antigen drove CD8+ T cell activation and differentiation in Susac syndrome. CD8+ T cell repertoire clonality was compared between fewer than 13 healthy donors, about 14 Susac syndrome patients and around 15 multiple sclerosis patients.

High-throughput TCR beta sequencing profiled peripheral blood CD8+ and CD4+ T cells from healthy donors, Susac syndrome patients and multiple sclerosis patients. The multiple sclerosis controls were treatment-naive patients whose relapsing-remitting disease, either stable or active, fulfilled the revised McDonald criteria. Bulk CD8+ and CD4+ T cells were purified magnetically by negative isolation, whereas CD8+ TEMRA cells were enriched by FACS. Blood was drawn into EDTA tubes, processed within 24 hours, and PBMCs were isolated by density gradient centrifugation. PBMCs intended for TCR sequencing were cryopreserved in liquid nitrogen and thawed later in a water bath at 37 degrees C. The sorted or isolated CD4+, CD8+ and CD8+ TEMRA cells reached a purity of at least 90%. V drops 5 bases and J drops 0 bases, leaving 20 bases in between. The CDR3 runs 17 amino acids, cysteine and phenylalanine included. The read is trimmed to its CDR3 DNA, 51 bases read in frame from base 1. Via the germline V gene, CDR1 is SNHLY and CDR2 FYNNEI.

Concerning this clonotype: What this receptor recognizes is not known. Base quality data are lacking; no much larger clone is found one base away.

General findings and caveats noted by the study authors: The number of individuals in the TCR sequencing and HLA analysis was recognized as being relatively small.

RNA was extracted using the RNeasy kit, and about 0.45 to 1 microgram was reverse transcribed with random hexamers. The immunoSEQ multiplex PCR assay, which covers 54 Vbeta and 13 Jbeta segments, was used to amplify TCR beta CDR3 regions. PCR amplification bias was corrected using a synthetic template baseline for primer optimization and computational correction. The source study handled its data this way. Reads were annotated to V, D and J genes per IMGT and analyzed with immunoSEQ Analyzer, keeping only productive sequences. Clonality was computed as one minus Shannon entropy normalized by log2 of the number of productive unique sequences. For each patient and control, public and private clones were evaluated within the 100 most prevalent clones. Clones were defined as Susac-specific if absent from the healthy and MS cohorts, from under 1,200 published viral clones and from other ImmuneACCESS disease sequences. TCRdb handled the public reads itself, with Q25 trimming in fastp and clone calling in MiXCR, and kept productive beta chains. Merged by CDR3 protein, the rows form single entries marked with the most common genes and DNA. Clone size and V and J calls follow TCRdb, not the original study. This sample lists 200,000 or so distinct CDR3 sequences; around 90% were detected once. Roughly 0.13% of the sample is held by the ten biggest clonotypes.

This sequence was found in a human donor with multiple sclerosis. Sequencing was carried out using CD8+ T cells from PBMCs. The rearrangement combines TRBV2 with TRBJ2-7, with the D gene not clear enough to name. The CDR3 region has the sequence CASSTTFETLSSYEQYF. The nucleotides are TGTGCCAGCAGTACCACTTTCGAAACCCTTTCCTCCTACGAGCAGTACTTC.